At least ten counts were recorded for the clone carrying this T cell receptor beta chain. Its specificity is not known. CDR1 DFQATT and CDR2 SNEGSKA come from the germline V gene (reference sequence). The V gene lost 3 bases and the J gene lost 5 bases, with 13 bases spanning the gap. CDR3 size: 13 residues. This sample is part of a study of molecular identifiers for immune sequencing clone quantification. Study-wide results and caveats: Effector cells had over 98% of their molecules in clones above 20 RNA copies, while naive cells had under 1%. Barcode sharing among identical TCR molecules could make large clones appear smaller.

Using its own MiXCR run on the PCR reads, TCRdb lists one record per CDR3 protein. Of approximately 9,400 distinct CDR3 sequences detected, roughly 20% appear once; the ten largest clones hold approximately 1.5%. From roughly 21,000 to 960,000 sorted cells, naive CD8 libraries were generated with 10%, 30% or 50% RNA. This chain links TRBV20-1 with TRBJ2-5; no clear D gene. This receptor was obtained from a human donor in good health. Some libraries in this study had Jurkat cell RNA spiked in. The sequencing input was naive CD8+ T cells from blood, with Jurkat cell RNA spiked in. Subset defined: FACS-sorted CD8+CD4-CCR7+CD45RA+ naive T cells. CDR3 DNA: TGCAGTGCTAGGCAGAGCCTCTGGGAGACCCAGTACTTC. The encoded protein is CSARQSLWETQYF.